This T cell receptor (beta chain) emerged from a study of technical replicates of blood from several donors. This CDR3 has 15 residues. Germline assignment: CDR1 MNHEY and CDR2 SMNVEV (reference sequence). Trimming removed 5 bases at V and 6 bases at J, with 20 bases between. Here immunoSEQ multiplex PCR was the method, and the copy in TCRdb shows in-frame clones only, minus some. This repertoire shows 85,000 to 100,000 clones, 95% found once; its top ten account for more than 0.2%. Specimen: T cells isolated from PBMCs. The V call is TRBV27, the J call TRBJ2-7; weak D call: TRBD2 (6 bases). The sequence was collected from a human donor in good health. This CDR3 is CASSPQTSAAAEQYF. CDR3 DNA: TGTGCCAGCAGTCCTCAGACTAGTGCAGCGGCCGAGCAGTACTTC.